These 11 T cell receptor beta chains came from one sample sequenced in a study of metastatic and nonmetastatic thyroid tumors. Thyroid surgery had not been preceded by any treatment in any patient. MiXCR was used by TCRdb to re-call the PCR reads. The table lists some 30,000 clones, about 10% of them singletons. Sequencing was carried out using blood. The receptors stem from a female donor with papillary thyroid cancer or a benign thyroid nodule (not recorded which). Some clones in this sample may be carry-over from other donors' samples.

The chain employs TRBV20-1 and TRBJ1-2, with TRBD1 as a possible D gene (5 bases). Trimming shortened V by 0 bases and J by 6 bases, and 17 bases separated the two germline ends. CDR1 is DFQATT and CDR2 is SNEGSKA in the germline V gene (reference sequence). The CDR3 covers 15 residues. CDR3 DNA sequence: TGCAGTGCTAGAGATACAGGCTTCCCGAGGAATGGCTACACCTTC. It yields the protein CSARDTGFPRNGYTF.

This clone was observed many times. Other nucleotide sequences in the sample specify the same CDR3. The chain combines TRBV2 with TRBJ2-6, with a possible D match to TRBD1 (5 bases). The ends were cut back, 6 bases at V and 3 bases at J, with 15 bases in the middle. The CDR3 is made up of 16 amino acids. The germline V gene has CDR1 SNHLY and CDR2 FYNNEI. This CDR3 reads CASRGPGQVGANVLTF. The CDR3 DNA is TGTGCCAGCAGGGGGCCTGGACAAGTTGGGGCCAACGTCCTGACTTTC. The variable domain in full, with the rest retrieved from reference TRBV2 and TRBJ2-6, is EPEVTQTPSHQVTQMGQEVILRCVPISNHLYFYWYRQILGQKVEFLVSFYNNEISEKSEIFDDQFSVERPDGSNFTLKIRSTKLEDSAMYFCASRGPGQVGANVLTFGAGSRLTVL.

This clone was observed at least ten times. The genes are TRBV5-1 and TRBJ2-3; the D is unclear. Germline CDR1 and CDR2: SGHRS and YFSETQ. The CDR3 runs to 14 residues. Trimming stripped 2 bases from V and 0 bases from J, with 7 bases between. CDR3 bases: TGCGCCAGCAGCTTTTACTCTAGCACAGATACGCAGTATTTT. Its translation: CASSFYSSTDTQYF.

This clone was recorded a few times. This chain connects TRBV9 to TRBJ2-4; 9 positions agree with TRBD1. CDR1 is SGDLS, CDR2 YYNGEE, per germline. The junction had 12 bases not matched to a gene; V was cut back by 3 bases and J by 8 bases. The CDR3 covers 16 residues. CDR3 residues: CASSAALQGAMDIQYF. For the CDR3, the DNA is TGTGCCAGCAGCGCCGCATTACAGGGGGCGATGGACATTCAGTACTTC. Filled out from reference TRBV9 and TRBJ2-4, the complete variable domain reads DSGVTQTPKHLITATGQRVTLRCSPRSGDLSVYWYQQSLDQGLQFLIQYYNGEERAKGNILERFSAQQFPDLHSELNLSSLELGDSALYFCASSAALQGAMDIQYFGAGTRLSVL.

The chain uses TRBV27 and TRBJ2-5; TRBD1 matches at 10 bases. Germline V gene sequence: CDR1 MNHEY, CDR2 SMNVEV (reference sequence). The V and J ends lost 7 bases and 3 bases, in that order; junction bases with no gene match: 8. The CDR3 is 15 amino acids. The chain's CDR3 is CASKGAGTGEETQYF. CDR3 in DNA: TGTGCCAGCAAGGGGGCCGGGACAGGGGAAGAGACCCAGTACTTC.

This clone was counted between two and nine times. The V gene is TRBV12-3 or TRBV12-4, the J gene TRBJ2-2; a possible D gene is TRBD1 (6 bases). This CDR3 contains 16 residues. V was pared by 3 bases and J by 2 bases, with 13 bases between. For the CDR3, the DNA is TGTGCCAGCAGTTTGCGGACAGCAGACAACACCGGGGAGCTGTTTTTT. It specifies CASSLRTADNTGELFF.

This clone was counted at least ten times. CDR3 nucleotides: TGTGCCACCAGGGGGGACGCCTACGAGCAGTACTTC. It encodes CATRGDAYEQYF. The chain joins TRBV28 to TRBJ2-7, with a possible D match to TRBD1 (7 bases). Germline assignment: CDR1 MDHEN and CDR2 SYDVKM. The CDR3 is made up of 12 amino acids. Trimming shortened V by 10 bases and J by 2 bases, and 12 bases separated the two germline ends.

This clone has at least ten counts. The V and J genes are TRBV2 and TRBJ2-5; 12 bases are shared with TRBD2. V trimming: 9 bases; J trimming: 0 bases; junction bases outside the gene matches: 8. Germline V gene lookup returns CDR1 SNHLY and CDR2 FYNNEI. There are 16 residues in the CDR3. The CDR3 loop is CASALGLAGNQETQYF. DNA for the CDR3: TGTGCCAGTGCTCTCGGACTAGCGGGAAACCAAGAGACCCAGTACTTC.

This clone was detected ten times or more. The V and J genes are TRBV20-1 and TRBJ2-5, with a possible D match to TRBD2 (5 bases). The ends were cut back, 6 bases at V and 5 bases at J, with 19 bases in the middle. This CDR3 has 14 amino acids. Per the germline V gene, CDR1 is DFQATT and CDR2 is SNEGSKA (reference sequence). CDR3 protein: CSAAYGGSGETQYF. In DNA, the CDR3 is TGCAGTGCAGCGTACGGAGGATCGGGTGAGACCCAGTACTTC.

Many counts were recorded for this clone. V usage is TRBV5-1 and J usage is TRBJ2-1; a weak D match, TRBD1 (5 bases). CDR1 and CDR2 (germline): SGHRS, YFSETQ. This CDR3 comprises 14 residues. Trimming removed 0 bases at V and 4 bases at J, with 8 bases between. CDR3 coding DNA: TGCGCCAGCAGCTTGGGACAGTCATACAATGAGCAGTTCTTC. As protein: CASSLGQSYNEQFF.

The chain joins TRBV2 to TRBJ1-2; 7 bases fit TRBD1. CDR3 size: 15 residues. V shed 8 bases, J shed 5 bases, and the junction held 14 bases outside the gene matches. Looked up from germline, CDR1 is SNHLY and CDR2 is FYNNEI. The CDR3: CASWDPRQGLYGYTF. In nucleotides, the CDR3 is TGTGCCAGCTGGGACCCCAGACAGGGTCTTTATGGCTACACCTTC.